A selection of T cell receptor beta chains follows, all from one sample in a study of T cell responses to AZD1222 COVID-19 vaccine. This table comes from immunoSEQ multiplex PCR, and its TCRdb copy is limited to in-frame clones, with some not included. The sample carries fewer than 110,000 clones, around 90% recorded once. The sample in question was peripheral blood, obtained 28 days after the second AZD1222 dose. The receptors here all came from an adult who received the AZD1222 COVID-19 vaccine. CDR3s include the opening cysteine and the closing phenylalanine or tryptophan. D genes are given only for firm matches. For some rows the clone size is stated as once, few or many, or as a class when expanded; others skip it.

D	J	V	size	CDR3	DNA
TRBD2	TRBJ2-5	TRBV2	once	CASSRLAGPQETQYF	TGTGCCAGCAGTCGCCTAGCGGGGCCCCAAGAGACCCAGTACTTC
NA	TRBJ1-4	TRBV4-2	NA	CASSQVQGRTNEKLFF	TGTGCCAGCAGCCAAGTACAGGGACGAACTAATGAAAAACTGTTTTTT
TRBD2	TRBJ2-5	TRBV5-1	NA	CASSPGTSKETQYF	TGCGCCAGCAGCCCGGGGACTAGTAAAGAGACCCAGTACTTC
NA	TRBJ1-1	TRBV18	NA	CASSPFGQINTEAFF	TGTGCCAGCTCACCTTTCGGACAGATAAACACTGAAGCTTTCTTT
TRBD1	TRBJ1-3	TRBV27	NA	CASSQTGASGNTIYF	TGTGCCAGCAGTCAGACAGGGGCCTCTGGAAACACCATATATTTT
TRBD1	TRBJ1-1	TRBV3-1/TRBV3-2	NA	CASWDRLNTEAFF	TGTGCCAGTTGGGACAGATTGAACACTGAAGCTTTCTTT
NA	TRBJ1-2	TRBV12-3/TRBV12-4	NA	CASRGGNNYGYTF	TGTGCCAGCAGGGGGGGGAACAACTATGGCTACACCTTC
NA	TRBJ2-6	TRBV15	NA	CATSRDQGWGSGANVLTF	TGTGCCACCAGCAGAGATCAAGGTTGGGGGTCTGGGGCCAACGTCCTGACTTTC
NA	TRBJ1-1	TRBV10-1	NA	CASSESGEAPGTEAFF	TGCGCCAGCAGTGAGTCGGGCGAGGCCCCGGGCACTGAAGCTTTCTTT
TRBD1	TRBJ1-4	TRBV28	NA	CASSVTGGTNEKLFF	TGTGCCAGCAGTGTGACAGGGGGAACTAATGAAAAACTGTTTTTT
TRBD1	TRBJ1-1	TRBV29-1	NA	CSVSGQANTEAFF	TGCAGCGTCTCCGGACAGGCTAACACTGAAGCTTTCTTT
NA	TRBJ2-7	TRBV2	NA	CASSAGFLYYEQYF	TGTGCCAGCAGTGCGGGATTTCTCTACTACGAGCAGTACTTC
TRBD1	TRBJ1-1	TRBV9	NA	CASSPGQGGNTEAFF	TGTGCCAGCAGCCCCGGACAGGGAGGGAACACTGAAGCTTTCTTT
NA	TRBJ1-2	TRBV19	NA	CASTLAVVINYGYTF	TGTGCCAGTACCCTCGCGGTTGTAATTAACTATGGCTACACCTTC
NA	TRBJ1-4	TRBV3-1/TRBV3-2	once	CASSHPRSRTDEKLFF	TGTGCCAGCAGCCATCCCCGGTCCCGGACCGATGAAAAACTGTTTTTT
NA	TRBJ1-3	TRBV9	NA	CASTAYGSLGNTIYF	TGTGCCAGCACCGCTTACGGGTCTCTCGGAAACACCATATATTTT
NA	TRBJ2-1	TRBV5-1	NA	CASSPRVYNEQFF	TGCGCCAGCAGCCCCAGGGTTTACAATGAGCAGTTCTTC
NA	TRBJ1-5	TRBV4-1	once	CASSQAYTGHNNQPQHF	TGCGCCAGCAGCCAGGCCTATACAGGGCACAACAATCAGCCCCAGCATTTT
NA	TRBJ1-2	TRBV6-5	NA	CASKDTGQNYGYTF	TGTGCCAGCAAGGACACCGGGCAGAACTATGGCTACACCTTC
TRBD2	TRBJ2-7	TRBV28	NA	CASSFSGGESYEQYF	TGTGCCAGCAGTTTTAGCGGGGGGGAATCCTACGAGCAGTACTTC
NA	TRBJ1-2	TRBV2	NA	CASRVTEIYGYTF	TGTGCCAGCAGGGTGACAGAAATCTATGGCTACACCTTC
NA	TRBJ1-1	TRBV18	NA	CASSPFSRLNTEAFF	TGTGCCAGCTCACCCTTCTCACGGCTGAACACTGAAGCTTTCTTT
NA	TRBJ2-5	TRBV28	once	CASSLQQGAMGQETQYF	TGTGCCAGCAGTTTACAACAGGGAGCTATGGGCCAAGAGACCCAGTACTTC
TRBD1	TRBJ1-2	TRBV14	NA	CASSPTGIWSGAAGYTF	TGTGCCAGCAGCCCGACAGGGATATGGTCGGGGGCGGCGGGCTACACCTTC
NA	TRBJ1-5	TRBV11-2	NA	CASSLDRYNQPQHF	TGTGCCAGCAGCTTAGATAGATACAATCAGCCCCAGCATTTT
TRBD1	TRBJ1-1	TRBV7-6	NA	CASSEGQGAGTEAFF	TGTGCCAGCAGCGAGGGACAGGGGGCTGGCACTGAAGCTTTCTTT
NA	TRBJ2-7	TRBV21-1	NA	CASRGGDREEVGRDMVRRYEQYF	TGTGCCAGCCGGGGGGGGGACAGGGAGGAAGTCGGCCGCGATATGGTACGGCGGTACGAGCAGTACTTC
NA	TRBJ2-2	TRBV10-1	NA	CASSDYPGTNTGELFF	TGCGCCAGCAGTGACTATCCCGGGACCAACACCGGGGAGCTGTTTTTT
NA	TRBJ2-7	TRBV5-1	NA	CASSQRYSYEQYF	TGCGCCAGCAGCCAGCGATACAGCTACGAGCAGTACTTC
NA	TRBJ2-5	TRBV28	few	CASSFRETQYF	TGTGCCAGCAGTTTTAGAGAGACCCAGTACTTC
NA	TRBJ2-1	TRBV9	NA	CASSVVEGVFQNEQFF	TGTGCCAGCAGCGTAGTTGAGGGGGTATTTCAGAATGAGCAGTTCTTC
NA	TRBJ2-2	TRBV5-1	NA	CASSSSGTRNTGELFF	TGCGCCAGCAGCTCTTCCGGGACAAGGAACACCGGGGAGCTGTTTTTT
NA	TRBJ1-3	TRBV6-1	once	CASSGGPSRFSGNTIYF	TGTGCCAGCAGTGGAGGGCCCTCTCGGTTCTCTGGAAACACCATATATTTT
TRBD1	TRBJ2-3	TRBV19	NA	CASGGTGRPDTQYF	TGTGCCAGTGGCGGGACAGGGCGGCCGGATACGCAGTATTTT
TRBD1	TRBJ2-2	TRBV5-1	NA	CASSARTGTFTGELFF	TGCGCCAGCAGCGCAAGGACAGGGACTTTCACCGGGGAGCTGTTTTTT
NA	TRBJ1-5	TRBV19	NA	CASRRTGDSNQPQHF	TGTGCCAGTAGGAGAACGGGGGATAGCAATCAGCCCCAGCATTTT
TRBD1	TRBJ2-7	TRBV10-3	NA	CAISFTGTESSYEQYF	TGTGCCATCAGTTTTACCGGGACAGAGAGCTCCTACGAGCAGTACTTC
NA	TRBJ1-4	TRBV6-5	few	CASRTVANEKLFF	TGTGCCAGCAGGACAGTCGCTAATGAAAAACTGTTTTTT
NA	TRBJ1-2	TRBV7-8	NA	CASSPKEGNYGYTF	TGTGCCAGCAGCCCGAAGGAGGGAAACTATGGCTACACCTTC
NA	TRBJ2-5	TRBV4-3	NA	CASSQDWTVPETQYF	TGCGCCAGCAGCCAAGATTGGACAGTCCCAGAGACCCAGTACTTC
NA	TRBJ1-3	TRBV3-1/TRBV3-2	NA	CASTVEGGNTIYF	TGTGCCAGCACCGTAGAGGGGGGAAACACCATATATTTT